The present T cell receptor beta chain was sequenced within a study of blood T cell repertoires in COVID-19. The overall study: The United States, Italy and Spain provided the acute and convalescent COVID-19 samples. PBMCs, B-cell-depleted T cells, or T cells provided the cDNA or gDNA that made up the material.

How the authors handled the data: Nucleated cell counts were estimated from reference gene primer amplification. The method was immunoSEQ multiplex PCR; TCRdb's version includes in-frame clones alone and lacks a portion of them. From that table come the V and J calls and clone size; the DNA was used to work out D and trimming. Counted here are about 130,000 clones, approximately 82% occurring once; the ten biggest clones make up about 9.9%. CDR1 and CDR2 (germline): SGDLS, YYNGEE. V was cut by 4 bases and J by 5 bases, with 15 bases left in between. CDR3 length: 14 amino acids. This chain links TRBV9 with TRBJ1-1; possibly TRBD1 for D (5 bases). Material for sequencing was peripheral blood. This TCR derives from a man in his forties with active or convalescent COVID-19. CDR3 bases: TGTGCCAGCAGCACTCGGGGGGAGAGGACTGAAGCTTTCTTT. Protein product: CASSTRGERTEAFF.